This T cell receptor (beta chain) was documented in a study of cytomegalovirus exposure and HLA in healthy donors. The repertoire was sequenced with immunoSEQ multiplex PCR; TCRdb's copy has only in-frame clones and lacks some. The sample records tens of thousands of clones, 90% being singletons. This TCR was recovered from a man aged 18 to 30 in good health and CMV-seronegative. Sequencing used PBMCs.

The CDR3 DNA sequence: TGTGCCAGCAGCATGGGACTAGCGGGAGGTCCTGGGGAGCAGTACTTC. The encoded protein is CASSMGLAGGPGEQYF. This chain uses TRBV7-9 with TRBJ2-7, with 15 bases that match TRBD2. The CDR3 extends over 16 amino acids. Unmatched junction bases numbered 9, after V lost 5 bases and J lost 7 bases. Germline-derived CDR1 and CDR2 are SEHNR and FQNEAQ (reference sequence). Full variable domain (missing parts from reference TRBV7-9 and TRBJ2-7): DTGVSQNPRHKITKRGQNVTFRCDPISEHNRLYWYRQTLGQGPEFLTYFQNEAQLEKSRLLSDRFSAERPKGSFSTLEIQRTEQGDSAMYLCASSMGLAGGPGEQYFGPGTRLTVT.